The 12 T cell receptor beta chains given below trace back to one sample, sequenced in a study of blood T cell repertoires in COVID-19. The method was immunoSEQ multiplex PCR; TCRdb's version includes in-frame clones alone and lacks a portion of them. Of about 130,000 clones in the sample, around 80% were seen once. The material sequenced was peripheral blood. These receptors all stem from a man between 25 and 39 years old with COVID-19, enrolled during active disease.

This chain connects TRBV9 to TRBJ2-1; D may be TRBD2 (6 bases). Germline V gene data show CDR1 as SGDLS and CDR2 as YYNGEE. V gave up 2 bases and J gave up 0 bases, with 12 bases separating them. The CDR3 covers 16 residues. CDR3 loop: CASSVYSGSSYNEQFF. The CDR3 DNA follows: TGTGCCAGCAGCGTGTATAGCGGATCCTCCTACAATGAGCAGTTCTTC.

The genes are TRBV4-1 and TRBJ2-6, with a possible D match to TRBD1 (6 bases). The germline V and J ends were trimmed by 4 bases and 5 bases, with 15 bases remaining between them. This CDR3 has 16 residues. In germline, CDR1 is MGHRA, CDR2 YSYEKL. The CDR3 bases are TGCGCCAGCAGCCGAACAGGGTTACCCTGGGCCAACGTCCTGACTTTC. This codes for CASSRTGLPWANVLTF.

This chain uses TRBV14 with TRBJ2-5, with D possibly TRBD1 on 6 matching bases. V lost 8 bases and J 1 base, leaving 11 bases between the germline ends. Per germline, CDR1 SGHDN and CDR2 FVKESK. This CDR3 region has 13 residues. This chain's CDR3 is CASLRTAQETQYF. In DNA, the CDR3 is TGTGCCAGCTTAAGGACAGCCCAAGAGACCCAGTACTTC.

The V call is TRBV11-2, the J call TRBJ1-6; D unresolved. Germline V gene data show CDR1 as SGHAT and CDR2 as FQNNGV. The CDR3 is 15 residues long. V was trimmed by 0 bases and J by 8 bases, leaving 11 bases between them. This CDR3 reads CASSLEAGSDSPLHF. DNA of the CDR3: TGTGCCAGCAGCTTAGAGGCGGGGTCCGATTCACCCCTCCACTTT.

CDR3: CASSLPLRGSNTEAFF. The CDR3, as DNA: TGTGCCAGCAGTTTACCCCTAAGGGGGAGCAACACTGAAGCTTTCTTT. This chain links TRBV28 with TRBJ1-1; tentatively, D is TRBD1 (6 bases). Germline V gene lookup returns CDR1 MDHEN and CDR2 SYDVKM. The CDR3 loop spans 16 amino acids. The V end was cut by 2 bases, the J end by 2 bases, with 15 bases between.

J is TRBJ1-5 and V is TRBV30; TRBD1 matches 9 bases. There are 14 residues in the CDR3. V dropped 3 bases and J dropped 4; count of bases not matched to a gene: 4. Germline V gene sequence: CDR1 GTSNPN, CDR2 SVGIG (reference sequence). CDR3 sequence: CAWSRTGVNQPQHF. CDR3 DNA sequence: TGTGCCTGGAGCCGGACAGGGGTGAATCAGCCCCAGCATTTT.

This chain joins TRBV3-1 (or the pseudogene TRBV3-2) and TRBJ1-2, with D possibly matching TRBD1 (6 bases). Germline V gene lookup returns CDR1 LGHDT and CDR2 YNNKEL (reference sequence). The CDR3 runs 14 residues. V was cut by 1 base and J by 7 bases, with 13 bases left in between. CDR3 in amino acids: CASSQGGTTFGYTF. The CDR3 DNA is TGTGCCAGCAGCCAAGGTGGGACAACCTTTGGCTACACCTTC.

V and J are TRBV18 and TRBJ1-1; 10 bases map to TRBD1. The CDR3 totals 16 residues. The germline gives CDR1 KGHSH, CDR2 LQKENI. J lost 1 base, V lost 1 base, and 3 bases had no gene match. In nucleotides, the CDR3 is TGTGCCAGCTCACCACGGGACAGGGGATCGAACACTGAAGCTTTCTTT. It yields the protein CASSPRDRGSNTEAFF.

The gene calls are TRBV30 and TRBJ2-3; D is unresolved. The CDR3 is made up of 13 amino acids. Germline CDR1 GTSNPN, CDR2 SVGIG (reference sequence). V dropped 2 bases and J dropped 4 bases, with 10 bases sitting between them. The CDR3, as DNA: TGTGCCTGGAGTCCTATTCATGCAGATACGCAGTATTTT. Translated: CAWSPIHADTQYF.

This clone was seen just once. J is TRBJ1-1 and V is TRBV4-1; TRBD1 is a possible D gene (6 bases). This CDR3 has 17 amino acids. Between the trimmed V and J ends, which lost 0 bases and 0 bases, there was a span of 14 bases. Germline CDR1 is MGHRA and CDR2 is YSYEKL. The CDR3 is CASSQDNTGHMNTEAFF. CDR3 coding DNA: TGCGCCAGCAGCCAAGATAATACGGGACACATGAACACTGAAGCTTTCTTT.

This chain joins TRBV18 and TRBJ1-6, with 11 bases fitting TRBD1. The CDR3 totals 17 residues. The junction had 7 bases not matched to a gene; V was cut back by 3 bases and J by 6 bases. CDR1 and CDR2 (germline): KGHSH, LQKENI. The DNA of the CDR3 is TGTGCCAGCTCACCCGGGACAGGGGGAGGTCGTAATTCACCCCTCCACTTT. Protein product: CASSPGTGGGRNSPLHF.

The J gene is TRBJ2-1, the V gene TRBV9; TRBD2 matches 7 bases. The CDR3 totals 16 residues. Germline CDR1 SGDLS, CDR2 YYNGEE. Trimming cost V 0 bases and J 3 bases; bases outside gene matches: 6. The CDR3 DNA follows: TGTGCCAGCAGCGTAGATGCGGGAGAGCTCTACAATGAGCAGTTCTTC. Translation: CASSVDAGELYNEQFF.